The present entry profiles one T cell receptor beta chain with its context. This entry is derived from a study of blood T cells in healthy people across ages. A sample-barcoded 5' primer and a J-beta primer mix were used in a second PCR of about 6 to 12 cycles. A minimum of 3 million CDR3-containing paired-end reads was obtained for each sample. TCRdb independently ran MiXCR on the 5' RACE reads; one entry per CDR3 protein. The table includes about 580,000 distinct CDR3 sequences, around half detected once. Healthy Caucasians from Russia aged about 6 to 90 served as donors. This CDR3 contains 15 residues. Per the germline V gene, CDR1 is DFQATT and CDR2 is SNEGSKA (reference sequence). J was trimmed by 0 bases and V by 3 bases; bases with no gene match: 5.

Sequencing was carried out using blood. V usage is TRBV20-1 and J usage is TRBJ2-3, with TRBD2 matching 8 bases. The sequence came from a man aged 80 or over in good health. The CDR3 bases are TGCAGTGCTAGCGGGGGGGTTTCTAGCACAGATACGCAGTATTTT. Amino acids: CSASGGVSSTDTQYF.